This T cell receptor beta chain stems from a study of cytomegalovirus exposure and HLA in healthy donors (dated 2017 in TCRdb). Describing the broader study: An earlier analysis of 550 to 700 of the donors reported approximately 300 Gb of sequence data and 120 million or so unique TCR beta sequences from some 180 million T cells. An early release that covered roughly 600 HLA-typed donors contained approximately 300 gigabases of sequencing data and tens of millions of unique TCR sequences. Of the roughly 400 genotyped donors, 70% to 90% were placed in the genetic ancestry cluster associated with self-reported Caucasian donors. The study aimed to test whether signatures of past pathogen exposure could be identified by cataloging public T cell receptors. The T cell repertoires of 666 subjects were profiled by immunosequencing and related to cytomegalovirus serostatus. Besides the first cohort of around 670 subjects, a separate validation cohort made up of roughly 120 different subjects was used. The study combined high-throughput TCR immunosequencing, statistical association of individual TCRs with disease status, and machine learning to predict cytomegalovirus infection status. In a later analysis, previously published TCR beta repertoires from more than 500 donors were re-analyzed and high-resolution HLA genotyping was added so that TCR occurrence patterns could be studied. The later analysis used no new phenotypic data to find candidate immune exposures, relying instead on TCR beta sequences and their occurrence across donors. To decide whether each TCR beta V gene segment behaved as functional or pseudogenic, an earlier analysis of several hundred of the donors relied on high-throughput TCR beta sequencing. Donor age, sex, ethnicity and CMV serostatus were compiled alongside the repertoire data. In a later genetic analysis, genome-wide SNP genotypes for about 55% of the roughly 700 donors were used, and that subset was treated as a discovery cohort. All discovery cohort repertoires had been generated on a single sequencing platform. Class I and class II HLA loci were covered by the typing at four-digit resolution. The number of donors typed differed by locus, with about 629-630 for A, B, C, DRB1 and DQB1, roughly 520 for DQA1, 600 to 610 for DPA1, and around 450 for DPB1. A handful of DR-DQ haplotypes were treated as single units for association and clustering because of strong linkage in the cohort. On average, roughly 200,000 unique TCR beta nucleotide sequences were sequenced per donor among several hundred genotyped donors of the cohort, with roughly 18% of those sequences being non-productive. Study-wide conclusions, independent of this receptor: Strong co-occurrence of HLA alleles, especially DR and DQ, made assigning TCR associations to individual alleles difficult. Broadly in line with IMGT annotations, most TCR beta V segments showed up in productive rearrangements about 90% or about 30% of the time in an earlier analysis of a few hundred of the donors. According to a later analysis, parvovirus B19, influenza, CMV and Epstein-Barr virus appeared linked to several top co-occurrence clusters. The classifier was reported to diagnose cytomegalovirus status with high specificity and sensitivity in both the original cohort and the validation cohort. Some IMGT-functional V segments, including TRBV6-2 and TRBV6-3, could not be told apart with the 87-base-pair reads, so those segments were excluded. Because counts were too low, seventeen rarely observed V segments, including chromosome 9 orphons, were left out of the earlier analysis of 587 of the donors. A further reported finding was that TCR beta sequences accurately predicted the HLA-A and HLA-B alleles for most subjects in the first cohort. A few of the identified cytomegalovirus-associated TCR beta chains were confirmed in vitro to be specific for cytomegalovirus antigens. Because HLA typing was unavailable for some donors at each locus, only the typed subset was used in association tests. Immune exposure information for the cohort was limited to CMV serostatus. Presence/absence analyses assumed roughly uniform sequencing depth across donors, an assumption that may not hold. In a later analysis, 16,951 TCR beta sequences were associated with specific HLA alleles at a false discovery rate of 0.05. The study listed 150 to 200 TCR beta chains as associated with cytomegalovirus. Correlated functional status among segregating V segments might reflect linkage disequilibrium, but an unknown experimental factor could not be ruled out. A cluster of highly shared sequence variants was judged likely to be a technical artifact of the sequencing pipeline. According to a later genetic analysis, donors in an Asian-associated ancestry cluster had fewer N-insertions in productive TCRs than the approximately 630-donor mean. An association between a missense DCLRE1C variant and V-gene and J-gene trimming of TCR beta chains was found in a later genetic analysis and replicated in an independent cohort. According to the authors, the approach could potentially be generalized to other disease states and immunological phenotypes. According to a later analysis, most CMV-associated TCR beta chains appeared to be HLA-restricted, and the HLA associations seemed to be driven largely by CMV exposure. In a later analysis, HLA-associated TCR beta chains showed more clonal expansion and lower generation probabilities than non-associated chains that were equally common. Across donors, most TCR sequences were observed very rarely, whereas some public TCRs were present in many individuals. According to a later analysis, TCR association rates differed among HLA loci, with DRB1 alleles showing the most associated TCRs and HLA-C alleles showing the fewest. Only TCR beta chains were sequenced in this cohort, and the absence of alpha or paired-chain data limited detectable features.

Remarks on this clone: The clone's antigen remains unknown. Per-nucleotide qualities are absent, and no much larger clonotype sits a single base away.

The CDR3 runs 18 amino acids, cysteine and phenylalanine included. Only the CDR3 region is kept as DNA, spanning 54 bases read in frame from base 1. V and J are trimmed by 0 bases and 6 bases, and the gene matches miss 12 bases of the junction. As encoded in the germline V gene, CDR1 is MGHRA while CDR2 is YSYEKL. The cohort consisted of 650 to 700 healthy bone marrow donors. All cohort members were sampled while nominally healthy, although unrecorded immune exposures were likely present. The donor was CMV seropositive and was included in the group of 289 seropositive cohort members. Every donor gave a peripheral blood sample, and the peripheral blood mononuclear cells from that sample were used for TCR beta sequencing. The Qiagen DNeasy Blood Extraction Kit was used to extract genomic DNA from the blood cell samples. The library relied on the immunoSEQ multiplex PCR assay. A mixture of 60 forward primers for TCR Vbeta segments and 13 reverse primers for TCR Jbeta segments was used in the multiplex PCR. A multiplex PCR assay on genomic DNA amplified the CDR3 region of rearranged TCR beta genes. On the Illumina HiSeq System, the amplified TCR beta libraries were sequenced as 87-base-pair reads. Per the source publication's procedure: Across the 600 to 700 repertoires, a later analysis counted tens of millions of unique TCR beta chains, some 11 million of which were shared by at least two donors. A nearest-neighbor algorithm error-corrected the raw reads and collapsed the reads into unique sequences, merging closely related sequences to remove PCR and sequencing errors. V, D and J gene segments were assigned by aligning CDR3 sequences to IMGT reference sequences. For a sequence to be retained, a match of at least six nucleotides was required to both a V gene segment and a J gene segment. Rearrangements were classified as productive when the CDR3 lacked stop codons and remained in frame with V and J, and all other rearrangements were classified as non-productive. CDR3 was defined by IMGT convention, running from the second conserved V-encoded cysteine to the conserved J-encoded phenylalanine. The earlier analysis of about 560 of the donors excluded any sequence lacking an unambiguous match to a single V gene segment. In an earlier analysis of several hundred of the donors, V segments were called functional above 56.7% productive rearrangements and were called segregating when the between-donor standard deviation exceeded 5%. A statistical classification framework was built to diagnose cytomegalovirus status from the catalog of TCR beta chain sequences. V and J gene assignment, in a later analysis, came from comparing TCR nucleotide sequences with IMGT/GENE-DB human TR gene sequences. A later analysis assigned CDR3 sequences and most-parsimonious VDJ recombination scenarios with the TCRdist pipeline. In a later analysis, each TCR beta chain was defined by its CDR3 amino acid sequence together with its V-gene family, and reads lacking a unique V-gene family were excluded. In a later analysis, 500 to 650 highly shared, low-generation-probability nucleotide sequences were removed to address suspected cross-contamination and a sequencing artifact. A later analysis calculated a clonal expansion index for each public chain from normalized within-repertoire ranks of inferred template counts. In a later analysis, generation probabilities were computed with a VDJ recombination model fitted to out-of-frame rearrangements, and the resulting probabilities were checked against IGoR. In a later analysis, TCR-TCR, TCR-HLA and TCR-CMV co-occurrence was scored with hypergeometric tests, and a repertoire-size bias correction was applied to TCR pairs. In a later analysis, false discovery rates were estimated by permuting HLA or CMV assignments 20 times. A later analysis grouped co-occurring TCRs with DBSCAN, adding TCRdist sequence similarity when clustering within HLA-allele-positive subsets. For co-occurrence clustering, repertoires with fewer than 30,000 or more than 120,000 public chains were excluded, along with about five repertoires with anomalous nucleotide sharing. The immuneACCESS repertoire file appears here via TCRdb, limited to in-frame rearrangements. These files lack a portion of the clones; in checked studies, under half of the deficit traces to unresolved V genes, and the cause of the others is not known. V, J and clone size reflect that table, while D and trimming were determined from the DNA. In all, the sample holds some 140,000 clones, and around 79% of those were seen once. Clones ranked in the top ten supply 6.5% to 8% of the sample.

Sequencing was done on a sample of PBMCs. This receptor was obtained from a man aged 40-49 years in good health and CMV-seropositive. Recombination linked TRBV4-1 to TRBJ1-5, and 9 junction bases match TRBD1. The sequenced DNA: TGCGCCAGCAGCCAAGACAAACCGGGACAGGGAGGTGGTCAGCCCCAGCATTTT. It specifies CASSQDKPGQGGGQPQHF.